The source of this TCR beta chain is a study of beta chain features in type 1 diabetes. Overall study context: Regarding age, gender and cell yields, patients proved similar to healthy donors. The examined sorted cells totaled some 99 million across samples. Overall study results and limits: More deletions and fewer insertions at VDJ junctions were seen in type 1 diabetes patients. People with Type 1 diabetes carried modestly yet significantly shorter TCRB CDR3s in all four CD4+ subsets.

This clone is classed as medium-sized. Its antigen is as yet unknown. Isolated RNA was reverse transcribed in full, so expressed TCRB transcripts were sequenced. This table comes from immunoSEQ multiplex PCR, and its TCRdb copy is limited to in-frame clones, with some not included. This repertoire shows approximately 170,000 clones, approximately 8.1% found once; its top ten account for 0.94%. A sort by CD45RO/CCR7/CD25/CD127/CD95/CD27 yielded CD4+ naive, central memory, regulatory and stem cell-like memory cells. V was pared by 3 bases and J by 2 bases, with 9 bases between. Germline loops: CDR1 LNHNV, CDR2 YYDKDF (reference sequence). This CDR3 has 14 residues.

The sequence derives from a woman in her forties with type 1 diabetes. Sequencing used central memory CD4+ T cells from blood. The J gene is TRBJ2-3, the V gene TRBV15, with a tentative D call TRBD2 (5 bases). Here the CDR3 reads CATSREDDTDTQYF. The CDR3 DNA is TGTGCCACCAGCAGGGAGGACGACACAGATACGCAGTATTTT.